These 22 T cell receptor beta chains were all obtained from the same sample, sequenced in a study of T cell responses to AZD1222 COVID-19 vaccine. The protocol was immunoSEQ multiplex PCR, while the TCRdb copy is restricted to in-frame clones and leaves out a portion. The table has under 95,000 clones, around 90% seen once. Sequencing was performed on peripheral blood, taken 28 days after the second AZD1222 dose. Receptors originate from an adult who received the AZD1222 COVID-19 vaccine.

The chain links TRBV4-2 to TRBJ2-3; 12 nucleotides align to TRBD1. Germline CDR1 and CDR2: LGHNA and YNFKEQ. The CDR3 contains 15 residues. With 0 bases clipped from V and 6 bases from J, the junction kept 1 base outside the gene matches. CDR3 protein: CASSQEGQGADTQYF. CDR3 in DNA: TGTGCCAGCAGCCAAGAGGGACAGGGGGCGGATACGCAGTATTTT.

The chain is built from TRBV30 and TRBJ1-1; 11 positions match TRBD1. V lost 5 bases to trimming and J lost 5 bases; unmatched junction nucleotides: 7. Germline CDR1 is GTSNPN and CDR2 is SVGIG (reference sequence). This CDR3 contains 14 residues. CDR3 in amino acids: CAWGFGTGGTEAFF. In DNA form, the CDR3 reads TGTGCCTGGGGTTTTGGGACAGGGGGTACTGAAGCTTTCTTT.

The chain joins TRBV2 to TRBJ2-5; 10 nucleotides match TRBD1. The CDR3 spans 15 residues. Unmatched junction bases numbered 9, after V lost 6 bases and J lost 5 bases. The germline CDR1 and CDR2 sequences are SNHLY and FYNNEI. The CDR3 here is CASRWTGGFGETQYF. CDR3 in DNA: TGTGCCAGCAGATGGACAGGGGGTTTCGGGGAGACCCAGTACTTC. Using reference TRBV2 and TRBJ2-5 for the parts outside the CDR3, the full variable domain is EPEVTQTPSHQVTQMGQEVILRCVPISNHLYFYWYRQILGQKVEFLVSFYNNEISEKSEIFDDQFSVERPDGSNFTLKIRSTKLEDSAMYFCASRWTGGFGETQYFGPGTRLLVL.

This clone was seen only once. The chain combines TRBV10-3 with TRBJ1-3; no firm D call. The CDR3 consists of 15 residues. CDR1 ENHRY and CDR2 SYGVKD come from the germline V gene. Deletions cut 3 bases from V and 0 bases from J, with 9 bases between. The CDR3 bases are TGTGCCATCAGTGATGGGTCCAGCTCTGGAAACACCATATATTTT. It translates to CAISDGSSSGNTIYF.

The chain links TRBV30 to TRBJ1-5, with D unresolved. The germline CDR1 and CDR2 sequences are GTSNPN and SVGIG (reference sequence). The CDR3 sequence is 13 residues long. V was shortened by 3 bases and J by 6 bases, with 12 bases between the two germline ends. The CDR3 nucleotides are TGTGCCTGGAGAGGGCAGGCTGGTCAGCCCCAGCATTTT. This translates into CAWRGQAGQPQHF. Combining the CDR3 with reference TRBV30 and TRBJ1-5 gives the whole variable domain SQTIHQWPATLVQPVGSPLSLECTVEGTSNPNLYWYRQAAGRGLQLLFYSVGIGQISSEVPQNLSASRPQDRQFILSSKKLLLSDSGFYLCAWRGQAGQPQHFGDGTRLSIL.

The CDR3 region has the DNA TGTGCCAGCAGCCCTTCAGGGAGCTGGGCTGAAGCTTTCTTT. This codes for CASSPSGSWAEAFF. V gene TRBV28 combines with J gene TRBJ1-1; possible D gene TRBD1, 5 bases. CDR1 MDHEN and CDR2 SYDVKM come from the germline V gene. There are 14 residues in the CDR3. With 6 bases removed from V and 6 bases from J, the gap between germline ends came to 17 bases.

The chain has TRBV29-1 and TRBJ2-3, with D perhaps being TRBD1 or TRBD2 (5 bases each). Trimming stripped 0 bases from V and 1 base from J, with 11 bases between. This CDR3 has 15 amino acids. Germline V gene sequence: CDR1 SQVTM, CDR2 ANQGSEA. CDR3 protein: CSVEEWQGGTDTQYF. CDR3 DNA sequence: TGCAGCGTTGAAGAGTGGCAGGGAGGCACAGATACGCAGTATTTT.

The V gene is TRBV4-1, the J gene TRBJ1-5; 10 nucleotides line up with TRBD1. This CDR3 region has 16 residues. Germline CDR1 MGHRA, CDR2 YSYEKL. With 4 bases clipped from V and 2 bases from J, the junction kept 5 bases outside the gene matches. The chain's CDR3 is CASSRGQGVRNQPQHF. CDR3 nucleotide sequence: TGCGCCAGCAGCCGCGGACAGGGGGTTCGCAATCAGCCCCAGCATTTT.

The chain combines TRBV28 with TRBJ1-2, with no clear D. The germline gives CDR1 MDHEN, CDR2 SYDVKM. The CDR3 consists of 14 residues. The V end was cut by 3 bases, the J end by 2 bases, with 10 bases between. The CDR3, as DNA: TGTGCCAGCAGTTTTTCAGTGCCGAACTATGGCTACACCTTC. Its protein is CASSFSVPNYGYTF.

The rearrangement uses TRBV4-1 and TRBJ1-1; D perhaps matches TRBD1 (6 bases). CDR1 is MGHRA, CDR2 YSYEKL, per germline. The CDR3 totals 14 residues. V shed 3 bases and J shed 1 base, with 9 bases lying between them. The chain's CDR3 is CASSHLGANTEAFF. CDR3 nucleotides: TGCGCCAGCAGCCATCTGGGGGCGAACACTGAAGCTTTCTTT.

The V and J genes are TRBV27 and TRBJ1-6; perhaps TRBD1 as D (5 bases). The CDR3 length is 15 residues. The germline CDR1 and CDR2 sequences are MNHEY and SMNVEV (reference sequence). Trimming took off 5 bases at V and 11 bases at J, with 19 bases between the two ends. The CDR3 bases are TGTGCCAGCAGTCCAACACCCAAGGGGTTGACACCCCTCCACTTT. This gives the protein CASSPTPKGLTPLHF.

The chain employs TRBV28 and TRBJ2-7; TRBD1 agrees at 7 bases. The CDR3 consists of 13 residues. Per the germline V gene, CDR1 is MDHEN and CDR2 is SYDVKM. J gave up 12 bases and V 6 bases, and 14 bases lay outside the gene matches. CDR3 DNA sequence: TGTGCCAGCAGGTCCCGGAGAGGGGGCGGACGGTACTTC. Its protein product is CASRSRRGGGRYF.

The V gene is TRBV6-5, the J gene TRBJ1-1; D remains unclear. Deletions cut 3 bases from V and 0 bases from J, with 5 bases between. Germline CDR1 and CDR2: MNHEY and SVGAGI. The CDR3 spans 13 residues. The CDR3 sequence: CASSYGMNTEAFF. For the CDR3, the DNA is TGTGCCAGCAGTTATGGCATGAACACTGAAGCTTTCTTT.

The V gene is TRBV9, the J gene TRBJ2-3; tentative D call: TRBD2 (6 bases). Deletions cut 0 bases from V and 4 bases from J, with 15 bases between. The germline V gene encodes CDR1 SGDLS and CDR2 YYNGEE. The CDR3 contains 16 residues. The DNA for the CDR3 is TGTGCCAGCAGCGTAGCTACGGGGGTGTTCTCAGATACGCAGTATTTT. It yields the protein CASSVATGVFSDTQYF.

The chain joins TRBV3-1 (or the pseudogene TRBV3-2) to TRBJ2-5, with D uncertain. Trimming pared 4 bases from V and 4 bases from J, leaving 16 bases between. Germline V gene sequence: CDR1 LGHDT, CDR2 YNNKEL (reference sequence). This CDR3 has 15 residues. The CDR3 coding sequence is TGTGCCAGCAGCCCCTCGGACCACCCCGGAGAGACCCAGTACTTC. Its translation: CASSPSDHPGETQYF.

This chain connects TRBV5-6 to TRBJ2-5; D is perhaps TRBD2 (5 bases). The ends were cut back, 7 bases at V and 5 bases at J, with 9 bases in the middle. The CDR3 has 11 residues. Germline CDR1 and CDR2: SGHDT and YYEEEE. The CDR3 is CASGSSETQYF. The CDR3 DNA is TGTGCCAGCGGCTCTAGCGAGACCCAGTACTTC.

The chain couples TRBV5-1 to TRBJ2-1; 8 nucleotides agree with TRBD2. This CDR3 region has 15 residues. Losses at the gene ends were 4 bases for V and 7 bases for J; bases not matched to a gene: 10. Germline CDR1 and CDR2: SGHRS and YFSETQ. The CDR3 sequence: CASSAGTRALNEQFF. CDR3 nucleotide sequence: TGCGCCAGCAGCGCCGGGACTAGAGCTTTGAATGAGCAGTTCTTC.

A single count supports this clone. The rearrangement joins TRBV2 to TRBJ2-7, with D possibly TRBD2 on 6 matching bases. Germline CDR1 and CDR2: SNHLY and FYNNEI. Trimming removed 5 bases from V and 2 bases from J, with 16 bases in between. The CDR3 is 15 residues long. Written as DNA, the CDR3 is TGTGCCAGCAGTACCCGCGGGGCTCTAACCTACGAGCAGTACTTC. Translation gives CASSTRGALTYEQYF.

This chain joins TRBV12-3 or TRBV12-4 and TRBJ2-7, with TRBD1 as a possible D gene (6 bases). The CDR3 consists of 13 residues. Trimming shortened V by 6 bases and J by 5 bases, and 14 bases separated the two germline ends. CDR3 DNA sequence: TGTGCCAGCAGGGAGCAGGGGCCCCACGAGCAGTACTTC. The encoded protein is CASREQGPHEQYF.

This chain links TRBV3-1 (or the pseudogene TRBV3-2) with TRBJ2-1; D is undetermined. In germline, CDR1 is LGHDT, CDR2 YNNKEL (reference sequence). Deletions cut 6 bases from V and 7 bases from J, with 10 bases between. This CDR3 comprises 12 residues. CDR3: CASSRLGNEQFF. The CDR3 DNA follows: TGTGCCAGCAGTCGGCTAGGAAATGAGCAGTTCTTC.

The genes are TRBV9 and TRBJ2-3, with 9 nucleotides matching TRBD2. V gave up 3 bases and J gave up 0 bases; unmatched junction bases: 11. Germline V gives CDR1 SGDLS, CDR2 YYNGEE. The CDR3 is 18 residues long. CDR3 in amino acids: CASSDPAGGPISTDTQYF. The CDR3 DNA reads as TGTGCCAGCAGCGATCCAGCGGGGGGACCCATTAGCACAGATACGCAGTATTTT. The whole variable domain, remainder taken from reference TRBV9 and TRBJ2-3, is DSGVTQTPKHLITATGQRVTLRCSPRSGDLSVYWYQQSLDQGLQFLIQYYNGEERAKGNILERFSAQQFPDLHSELNLSSLELGDSALYFCASSDPAGGPISTDTQYFGPGTRLTVL.

This rearrangement joins TRBV2 to TRBJ1-2; D gene unclear. The length of the CDR3 is 11 residues. Germline values: CDR1 SNHLY, CDR2 FYNNEI. The V end was cut by 6 bases, the J end by 8 bases, with 10 bases between. The CDR3 nucleotides are TGTGCCAGCAGCTCCTCTAGGGGCTACACCTTC. This translates into CASSSSRGYTF.